The sequence of this T cell receptor beta chain was determined in a study of T cells in lung cancer brain metastases. Background on the study: About 90% of the 20 patients had no interval therapy between resections.

Patients had resection for synchronous oligometastatic disease or delayed recurrence of a solitary brain metastasis. Study-level findings and limits: Compared with paired primaries, brain metastases showed fewer unique productive clones (approximately 1,500 versus 4,500).

Assay: immunoSEQ multiplex PCR; the TCRdb copy retains only in-frame clones and omits some. The sample includes approximately 1,200 clones, 85% to 90% of them seen just once. As concerns this clone: What it binds is not known.

This TCR derives from a woman between 45 and 60 years old with non-small cell lung cancer that had spread to the brain. Source material: tumor tissue from a brain metastasis.

The CDR3 DNA follows: TGTGCCAGCAGCACCTGCGGTCACGAAGGACAAAGTCGGGCCAACGTCCTGACTTTC. Its protein is CASSTCGHEGQSRANVLTF. The chain uses TRBV7-4 and TRBJ2-6, with D possibly being TRBD1 (5 bases). The germline CDR1 and CDR2 sequences are SGHVT and SQSDAQ. V lost 5 bases and J 5 bases, leaving 25 bases between the germline ends. CDR3 length: 19 residues.